The 18 T cell receptor beta chains below were found in one sample sequenced in a study of blood T cell repertoires in COVID-19. TCRdb's copy holds only in-frame clones and misses some; the assay was immunoSEQ multiplex PCR. The table shows approximately 210,000 clones, with 70% to 90% occurring only once. The specimen was peripheral blood. These receptors were obtained from a woman aged 40-49 years with acute or convalescent COVID-19.

J is TRBJ2-5 and V is TRBV6-5, with D possibly matching TRBD1 (6 bases). This CDR3 has 14 amino acids. The V end was cut by 2 bases, the J end by 4 bases, with 11 bases between. Germline V gene data show CDR1 as MNHEY and CDR2 as SVGAGI. CDR3 protein: CASSYRTDGETQYF. In DNA, the CDR3 is TGTGCCAGCAGTTACCGGACAGATGGAGAGACCCAGTACTTC.

The chain employs TRBV18 and TRBJ1-1, with 7 bases identical to TRBD1. V lost 0 bases and J lost 5; bases outside the gene matches: 3. The germline V gene encodes CDR1 KGHSH and CDR2 LQKENI. The CDR3 is 14 amino acids. The CDR3 DNA sequence: TGTGCCAGCTCACCACCGACAGGGAAGACTGAAGCTTTCTTT. Its translation: CASSPPTGKTEAFF.

The chain combines TRBV4-1 with TRBJ2-1; a possible D gene is TRBD2 (6 bases). CDR3 length: 16 residues. V was pared by 2 bases and J by 0 bases, with 11 bases between. Germline V gives CDR1 MGHRA, CDR2 YSYEKL. Here the CDR3 DNA reads TGCGCCAGCAGCCAAACGCGGGGAAGCTCCTACAATGAGCAGTTCTTC. Protein: CASSQTRGSSYNEQFF.

The chain employs TRBV9 and TRBJ1-1, with D perhaps matching TRBD1 (5 bases). The germline CDR1 and CDR2 sequences are SGDLS and YYNGEE. V shed 5 bases and J shed 5 bases, with 10 bases lying between them. The length of the CDR3 is 12 residues. The CDR3 here is CASRGAGTEAFF. In DNA, the CDR3 is TGTGCCAGCAGAGGGGCCGGGACTGAAGCTTTCTTT.

This chain connects TRBV19 to TRBJ1-5; no definite D call. CDR1 LNHDA and CDR2 SQIVND come from the germline V gene (reference sequence). V lost 0 bases, J lost 3 bases, and 9 bases lay in between. This CDR3 has 15 amino acids. The CDR3 protein is CASSIDPGVNQPQHF. In DNA form, the CDR3 reads TGTGCCAGTAGTATAGATCCAGGCGTCAATCAGCCCCAGCATTTT.

This clone has just one count. The chain couples TRBV10-3 to TRBJ1-2; no clear D gene. The germline gives CDR1 ENHRY, CDR2 SYGVKD. There are 14 residues in the CDR3. The germline V and J ends were trimmed by 6 bases and 7 bases, with 18 bases remaining between them. CDR3 nucleotide sequence: TGTGCCATCAGCTCCCAGGAACCCGTGGGTGGCTACACCTTC. Its translation: CAISSQEPVGGYTF.

The CDR3 nucleotides are TGTGCCAGCAGTGAAGCCCAGGCTCGGCATCAGCCCCAGCATTTT. This sequence encodes CASSEAQARHQPQHF. This chain connects TRBV6-1 to TRBJ1-5; D is uncertain. CDR3 length: 15 residues. Deletions cut 0 bases from V and 5 bases from J, with 11 bases between. Germline CDR1 and CDR2: MNHNS and SASEGT.

This clone was found once. The chain uses TRBV30 and TRBJ1-5, with D possibly being TRBD1 (6 bases). CDR3 length equals 15 residues. CDR1 is GTSNPN and CDR2 is SVGIG in the germline V gene (reference sequence). V gave up 3 bases and J gave up 6 bases, with 18 bases separating them. CDR3 loop: CAWRQQGLSSQPQHF. The CDR3 DNA sequence: TGTGCCTGGAGACAACAGGGCCTCAGTAGTCAGCCCCAGCATTTT.

The chain recombines TRBV5-1 with TRBJ1-6; 7 bases agree with TRBD1. CDR1 SGHRS and CDR2 YFSETQ come from the germline V gene. This CDR3 region has 19 residues. With 4 bases clipped from V and 0 bases from J, the junction kept 13 bases outside the gene matches. CDR3 DNA sequence: TGCGCCAGCAGCCCCGCCGGGACAGAGGGCCTCTCCTATAATTCACCCCTCCACTTT. Encoded protein: CASSPAGTEGLSYNSPLHF. The full variable domain, rest sourced from reference TRBV5-1 and TRBJ1-6, is KAGVTQTPRYLIKTRGQQVTLSCSPISGHRSVSWYQQTPGQGLQFLFEYFSETQRNKGNFPGRFSGRQFSNSRSEMNVSTLELGDSALYLCASSPAGTEGLSYNSPLHFGNGTRLTVT.

The rearrangement joins TRBV2 to TRBJ1-2; maybe TRBD1 (6 bases). Germline CDR1 and CDR2: SNHLY and FYNNEI. The ends were cut back, 5 bases at V and 0 bases at J, with 13 bases in the middle. The CDR3 sequence is 15 residues long. The CDR3 reads CASSRTVIANYGYTF. The CDR3 nucleotides are TGTGCCAGCAGTCGGACAGTAATAGCTAACTATGGCTACACCTTC.

The CDR3 reads CASSPRGGKGTEAFF. Written as DNA, the CDR3 is TGTGCCAGCAGTCCCCGGGGGGGAAAGGGCACTGAAGCTTTCTTT. The V and J genes are TRBV6-5 and TRBJ1-1, with a possible D match to TRBD1 (5 bases). The germline V gene has CDR1 MNHEY and CDR2 SVGAGI. This CDR3 contains 15 residues. Trimming stripped 5 bases from V and 4 bases from J, with 17 bases between.

The V call is TRBV18, the J call TRBJ2-1, with TRBD2 identical over 8 bases. Germline V lookup: CDR1 KGHSH, CDR2 LQKENI. CDR3 length: 15 amino acids. V was pared by 3 bases and J by 4 bases, with 5 bases of the junction left unmatched. The CDR3: CASSPTSGIYNEQFF. Here the CDR3 DNA reads TGTGCCAGCTCACCCACTAGCGGTATATACAATGAGCAGTTCTTC.

The gene calls are TRBV19 and TRBJ1-4; a weak D match, TRBD1 (5 bases). The ends were cut back, 7 bases at V and 3 bases at J, with 9 bases in the middle. The germline V gene has CDR1 LNHDA and CDR2 SQIVND (reference sequence). This CDR3 contains 13 residues. CDR3 amino acids: CASKGWANEKLFF. For the CDR3, the DNA is TGTGCCAGTAAGGGGTGGGCTAATGAAAAACTGTTTTTT.

The chain employs TRBV11-2 and TRBJ1-5; D uncertain. The V and J ends lost 0 bases and 0 bases respectively, with 6 bases between them. CDR3 length: 15 amino acids. Germline V lookup: CDR1 SGHAT, CDR2 FQNNGV. The CDR3 DNA sequence: TGTGCCAGCAGCTTAGACCCGGGTAGCAATCAGCCCCAGCATTTT. Translated: CASSLDPGSNQPQHF.

The CDR3 here is CASSDRTGGNTEAFF. The CDR3 DNA is TGCGCCAGCAGTGACAGGACAGGGGGTAACACTGAAGCTTTCTTT. The rearrangement uses TRBV10-2 and TRBJ1-1; 10 bases line up with TRBD1. Germline CDR1 is WSHSY and CDR2 is SAAADI. The CDR3 is 15 residues long. Trimming cost V 3 bases and J 2 bases; bases outside gene matches: 3.

CDR3 amino acids: CASSPRDNPVGGNQPQHF. The CDR3 region has the DNA TGTGCCAGCAGCCCCCGGGACAACCCCGTGGGGGGCAATCAGCCCCAGCATTTT. The V and J genes are TRBV7-2 and TRBJ1-5, with a tentative D call TRBD1 (6 bases). Germline loops: CDR1 SGHTA, CDR2 FQGNSA. This CDR3 is built from 18 residues. V lost 5 bases, J lost 2 bases, and 22 bases lay in between.

The rearrangement links TRBV11-2 to TRBJ1-2, with 9 bases fitting TRBD1. Germline values: CDR1 SGHAT, CDR2 FQNNGV. This CDR3 region has 14 residues. V dropped 3 bases and J dropped 8; count of bases not matched to a gene: 7. Written as DNA, the CDR3 is TGTGCCAGCAGCTTCGGACAGGGGTTTGGGGGCTACACCTTC. Encoded protein: CASSFGQGFGGYTF.

V usage is TRBV5-4 and J usage is TRBJ1-2, with 9 bases lining up with TRBD1. The CDR3 covers 13 residues. Germline CDR1 and CDR2: SGHNT and YYREEE (reference sequence). V lost 4 bases and J lost 7; bases outside the gene matches: 5. This CDR3 reads CASSVQGAVGYTF. The CDR3 bases are TGTGCCAGCAGCGTACAGGGGGCCGTTGGCTACACCTTC.